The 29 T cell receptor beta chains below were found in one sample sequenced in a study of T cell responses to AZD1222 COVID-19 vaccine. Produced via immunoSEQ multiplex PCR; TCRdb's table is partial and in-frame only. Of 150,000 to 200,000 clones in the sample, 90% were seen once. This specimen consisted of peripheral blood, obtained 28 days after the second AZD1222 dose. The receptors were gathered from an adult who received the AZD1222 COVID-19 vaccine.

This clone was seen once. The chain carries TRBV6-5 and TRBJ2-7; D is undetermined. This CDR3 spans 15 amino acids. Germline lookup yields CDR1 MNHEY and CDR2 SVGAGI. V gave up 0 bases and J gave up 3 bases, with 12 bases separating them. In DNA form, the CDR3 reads TGTGCCAGCAGTTACTCCGGCCAGGCCGGCTACGAGCAGTACTTC. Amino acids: CASSYSGQAGYEQYF.

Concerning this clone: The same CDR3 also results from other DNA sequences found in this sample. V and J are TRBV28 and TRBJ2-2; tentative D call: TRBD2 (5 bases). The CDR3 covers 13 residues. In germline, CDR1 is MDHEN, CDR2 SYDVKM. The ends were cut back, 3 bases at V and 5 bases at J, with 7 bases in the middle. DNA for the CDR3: TGTGCCAGCAGTTTGGGCGGGACCGGGGAGCTGTTTTTT. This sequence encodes CASSLGGTGELFF.

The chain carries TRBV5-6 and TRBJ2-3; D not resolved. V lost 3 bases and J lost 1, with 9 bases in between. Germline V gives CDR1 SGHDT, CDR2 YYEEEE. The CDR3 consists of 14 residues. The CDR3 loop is CASSSGLRTDTQYF. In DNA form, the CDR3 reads TGTGCCAGCAGCTCCGGGCTTCGCACAGATACGCAGTATTTT.

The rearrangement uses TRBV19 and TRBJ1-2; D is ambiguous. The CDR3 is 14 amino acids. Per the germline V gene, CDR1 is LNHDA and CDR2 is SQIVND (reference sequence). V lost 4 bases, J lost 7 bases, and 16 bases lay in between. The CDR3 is CASSTQIPRTGYTF. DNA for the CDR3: TGTGCCAGTAGTACACAAATTCCCCGGACTGGCTACACCTTC.

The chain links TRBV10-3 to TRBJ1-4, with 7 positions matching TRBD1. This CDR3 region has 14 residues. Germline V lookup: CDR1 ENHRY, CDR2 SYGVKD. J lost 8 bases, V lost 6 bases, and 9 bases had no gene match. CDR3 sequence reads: CAISQQGIREKLFF. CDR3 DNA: TGTGCCATCAGCCAACAGGGGATAAGGGAAAAACTGTTTTTT.

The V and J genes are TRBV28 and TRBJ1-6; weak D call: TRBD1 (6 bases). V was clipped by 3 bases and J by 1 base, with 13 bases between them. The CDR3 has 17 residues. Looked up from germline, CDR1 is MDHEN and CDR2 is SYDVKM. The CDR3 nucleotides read TGTGCCAGCAGTTTCGGGGGGGCTGGGTCCTATAATTCACCCCTCCACTTT. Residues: CASSFGGAGSYNSPLHF.

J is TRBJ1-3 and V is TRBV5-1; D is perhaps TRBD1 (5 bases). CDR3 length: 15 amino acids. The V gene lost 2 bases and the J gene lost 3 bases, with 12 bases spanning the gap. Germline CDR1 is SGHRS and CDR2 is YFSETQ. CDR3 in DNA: TGCGCCAGCAGCTTTCAGGGAGGGAGTGGAAACACCATATATTTT. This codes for CASSFQGGSGNTIYF.

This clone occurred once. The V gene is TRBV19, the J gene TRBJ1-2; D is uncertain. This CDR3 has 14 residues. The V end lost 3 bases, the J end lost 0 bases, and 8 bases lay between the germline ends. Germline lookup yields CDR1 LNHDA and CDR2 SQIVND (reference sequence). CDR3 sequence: CASSMVLSNYGYTF. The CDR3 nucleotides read TGTGCCAGTAGTATGGTGCTCTCTAACTATGGCTACACCTTC.

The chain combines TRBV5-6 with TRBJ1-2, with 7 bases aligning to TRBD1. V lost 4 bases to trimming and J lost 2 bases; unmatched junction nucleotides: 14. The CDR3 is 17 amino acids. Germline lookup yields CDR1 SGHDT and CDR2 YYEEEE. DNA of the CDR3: TGTGCCAGCAGCCCGCCGTGGACAGGCCCTTACAACTATGGCTACACCTTC. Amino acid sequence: CASSPPWTGPYNYGYTF.

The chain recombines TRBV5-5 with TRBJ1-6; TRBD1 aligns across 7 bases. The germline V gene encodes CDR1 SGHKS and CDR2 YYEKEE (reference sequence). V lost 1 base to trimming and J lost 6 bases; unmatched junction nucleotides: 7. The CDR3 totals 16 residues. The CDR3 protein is CASSLSPGTANSPLHF. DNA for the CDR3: TGTGCCAGCAGCTTGTCCCCCGGGACAGCTAATTCACCCCTCCACTTT. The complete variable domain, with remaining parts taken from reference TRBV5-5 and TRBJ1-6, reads DAGVTQSPTHLIKTRGQQVTLRCSPISGHKSVSWYQQVLGQGPQFIFQYYEKEERGRGNFPDRFSARQFPNYSSELNVNALLLGDSALYLCASSLSPGTANSPLHFGNGTRLTVT.

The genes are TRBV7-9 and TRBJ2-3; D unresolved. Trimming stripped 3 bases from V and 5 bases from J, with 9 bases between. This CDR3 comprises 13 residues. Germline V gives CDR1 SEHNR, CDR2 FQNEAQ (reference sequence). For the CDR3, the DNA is TGTGCCAGCAGCTTCCAAGGGTTAGATACGCAGTATTTT. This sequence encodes CASSFQGLDTQYF.

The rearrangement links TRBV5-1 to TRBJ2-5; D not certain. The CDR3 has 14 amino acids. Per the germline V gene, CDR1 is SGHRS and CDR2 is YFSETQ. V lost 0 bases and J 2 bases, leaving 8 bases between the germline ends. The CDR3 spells CASSLGQIQETQYF. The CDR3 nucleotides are TGCGCCAGCAGCTTGGGACAAATTCAAGAGACCCAGTACTTC.

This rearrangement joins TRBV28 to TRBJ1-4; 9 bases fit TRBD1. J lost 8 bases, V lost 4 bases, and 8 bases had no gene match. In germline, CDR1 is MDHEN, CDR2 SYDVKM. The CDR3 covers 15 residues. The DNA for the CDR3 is TGTGCCAGCAGTTCCCAAGGGACAGGGACAGAAAAACTGTTTTTT. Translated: CASSSQGTGTEKLFF.

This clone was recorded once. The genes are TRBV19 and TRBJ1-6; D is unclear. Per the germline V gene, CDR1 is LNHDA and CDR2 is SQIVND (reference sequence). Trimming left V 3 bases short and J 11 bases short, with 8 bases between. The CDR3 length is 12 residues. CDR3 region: CASSIAGTPLHF. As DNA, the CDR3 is TGTGCCAGTAGTATCGCGGGGACACCCCTCCACTTT.

The CDR3 region is CASRTGGSYEQYF. For the CDR3, the DNA is TGCGCCAGCAGGACAGGGGGCTCCTACGAGCAGTACTTC. The chain has TRBV10-1 and TRBJ2-7; TRBD1 aligns across 9 bases. J lost 0 bases, V lost 6 bases, and 0 bases had no gene match. Per the germline V gene, CDR1 is WNHNN and CDR2 is SYGVQD (reference sequence). The CDR3 totals 13 residues.

The CDR3 bases are TGTGCCAGCAGTTCTCGCTCTGGGGCCAACGTCCTGACTTTC. As protein: CASSSRSGANVLTF. This chain joins TRBV27 and TRBJ2-6; unclear D gene. Trimming pared 4 bases from V and 0 bases from J, leaving 4 bases between. The CDR3 is 14 residues long. In germline, CDR1 is MNHEY, CDR2 SMNVEV (reference sequence).

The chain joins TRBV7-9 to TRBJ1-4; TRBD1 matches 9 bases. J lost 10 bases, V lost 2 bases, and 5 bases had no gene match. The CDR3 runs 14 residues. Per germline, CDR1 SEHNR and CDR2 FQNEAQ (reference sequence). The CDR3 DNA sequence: TGTGCCAGCAGCTTATGGGACAGGGATGGAAAACTGTTTTTT. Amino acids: CASSLWDRDGKLFF.

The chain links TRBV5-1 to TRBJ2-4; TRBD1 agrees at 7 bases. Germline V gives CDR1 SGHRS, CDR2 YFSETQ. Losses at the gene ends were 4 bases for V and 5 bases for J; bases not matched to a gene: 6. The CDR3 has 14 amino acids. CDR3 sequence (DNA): TGCGCCAGCAGCGAGGGGGCTGGGGAAAACATTCAGTACTTC. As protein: CASSEGAGENIQYF.

The CDR3 sequence: CASSLGGLAGIEQFF. The CDR3 nucleotides read TGTGCCAGCAGTTTAGGGGGACTAGCGGGGATTGAGCAGTTCTTC. The chain has TRBV27 and TRBJ2-1; 13 bases are a match to TRBD2. V dropped 2 bases and J dropped 9; count of bases not matched to a gene: 4. The CDR3 consists of 15 residues. Per the germline V gene, CDR1 is MNHEY and CDR2 is SMNVEV (reference sequence).

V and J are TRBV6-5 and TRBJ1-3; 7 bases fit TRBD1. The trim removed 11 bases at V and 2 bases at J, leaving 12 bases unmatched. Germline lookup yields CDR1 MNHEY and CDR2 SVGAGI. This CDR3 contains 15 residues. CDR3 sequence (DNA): TGTGCCCCTGGAGGGGAGGGGGCTCCTGGAAACACCATATATTTT. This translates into CAPGGEGAPGNTIYF.

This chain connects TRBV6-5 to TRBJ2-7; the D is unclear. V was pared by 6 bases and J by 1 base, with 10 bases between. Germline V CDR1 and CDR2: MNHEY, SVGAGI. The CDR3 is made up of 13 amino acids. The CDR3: CASSLDRSYEQYF. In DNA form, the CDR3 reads TGTGCCAGCAGCCTGGACCGATCCTACGAGCAGTACTTC.

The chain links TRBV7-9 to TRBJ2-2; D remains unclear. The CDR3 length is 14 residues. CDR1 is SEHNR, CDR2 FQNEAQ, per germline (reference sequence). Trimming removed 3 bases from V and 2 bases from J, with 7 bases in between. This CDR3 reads CASSLNSNTGELFF. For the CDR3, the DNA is TGTGCCAGCAGCTTGAATTCCAACACCGGGGAGCTGTTTTTT.

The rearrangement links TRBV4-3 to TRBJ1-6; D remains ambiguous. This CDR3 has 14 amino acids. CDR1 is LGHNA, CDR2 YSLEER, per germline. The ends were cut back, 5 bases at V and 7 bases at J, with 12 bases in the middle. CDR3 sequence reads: CASSRRFENSPLHF. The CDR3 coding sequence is TGCGCCAGCAGCAGAAGGTTTGAGAATTCACCCCTCCACTTT.

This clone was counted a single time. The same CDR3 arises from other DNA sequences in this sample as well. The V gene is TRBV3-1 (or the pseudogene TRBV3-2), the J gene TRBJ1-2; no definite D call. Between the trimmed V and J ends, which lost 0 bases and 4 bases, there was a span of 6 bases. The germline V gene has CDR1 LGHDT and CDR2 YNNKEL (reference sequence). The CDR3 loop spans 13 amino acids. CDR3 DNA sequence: TGTGCCAGCAGCCAAGATCGCGGCTATGGCTACACCTTC. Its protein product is CASSQDRGYGYTF.

The CDR3 protein is CASNEWGKHEQFF. The DNA for the CDR3 is TGTGCCAGCAATGAGTGGGGGAAGCATGAGCAGTTCTTC. The chain links TRBV2 to TRBJ2-1; D possibly matches TRBD1 or TRBD2 (5 bases each). CDR1 SNHLY and CDR2 FYNNEI come from the germline V gene. The CDR3 extends over 13 amino acids. The germline V and J ends were trimmed by 7 bases and 8 bases, with 15 bases remaining between them.

The chain's CDR3 is CAWSVGDTRSSYEQYF. For the CDR3, the DNA is TGTGCCTGGAGTGTTGGGGACACCAGGAGCTCCTACGAGCAGTACTTC. The chain is built from TRBV30 and TRBJ2-7, with TRBD1 as a possible D gene (6 bases). The CDR3 runs 16 residues. Germline V gene lookup returns CDR1 GTSNPN and CDR2 SVGIG (reference sequence). V was trimmed by 0 bases and J by 0 bases, leaving 15 bases between them.

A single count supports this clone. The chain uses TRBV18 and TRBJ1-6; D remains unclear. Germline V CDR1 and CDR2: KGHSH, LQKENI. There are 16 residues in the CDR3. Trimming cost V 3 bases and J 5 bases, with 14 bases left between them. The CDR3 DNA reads TGTGCCAGCTCACCGGTGTCGCCTGATAATAATTCACCCCTCCACTTT. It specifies CASSPVSPDNNSPLHF. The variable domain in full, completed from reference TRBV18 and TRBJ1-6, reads NAGVMQNPRHLVRRRGQEARLRCSPMKGHSHVYWYRQLPEEGLKFMVYLQKENIIDESGMPKERFSAEFPKEGPSILRIQQVVRGDSAAYFCASSPVSPDNNSPLHFGNGTRLTVT.

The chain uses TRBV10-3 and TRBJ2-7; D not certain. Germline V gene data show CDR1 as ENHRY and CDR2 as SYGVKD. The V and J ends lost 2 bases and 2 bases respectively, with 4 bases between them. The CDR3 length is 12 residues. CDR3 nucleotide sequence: TGTGCCATCAGTGAGGGTACCTACGAGCAGTACTTC. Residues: CAISEGTYEQYF.

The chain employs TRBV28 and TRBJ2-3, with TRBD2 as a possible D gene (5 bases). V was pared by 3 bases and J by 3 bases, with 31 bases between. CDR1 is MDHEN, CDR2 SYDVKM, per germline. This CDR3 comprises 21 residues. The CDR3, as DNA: TGTGCCAGCAGTTTTCCCAGAAGGTACCTCAGCGGAGAAGAGAGAACAGATACGCAGTATTTT. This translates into CASSFPRRYLSGEERTDTQYF.